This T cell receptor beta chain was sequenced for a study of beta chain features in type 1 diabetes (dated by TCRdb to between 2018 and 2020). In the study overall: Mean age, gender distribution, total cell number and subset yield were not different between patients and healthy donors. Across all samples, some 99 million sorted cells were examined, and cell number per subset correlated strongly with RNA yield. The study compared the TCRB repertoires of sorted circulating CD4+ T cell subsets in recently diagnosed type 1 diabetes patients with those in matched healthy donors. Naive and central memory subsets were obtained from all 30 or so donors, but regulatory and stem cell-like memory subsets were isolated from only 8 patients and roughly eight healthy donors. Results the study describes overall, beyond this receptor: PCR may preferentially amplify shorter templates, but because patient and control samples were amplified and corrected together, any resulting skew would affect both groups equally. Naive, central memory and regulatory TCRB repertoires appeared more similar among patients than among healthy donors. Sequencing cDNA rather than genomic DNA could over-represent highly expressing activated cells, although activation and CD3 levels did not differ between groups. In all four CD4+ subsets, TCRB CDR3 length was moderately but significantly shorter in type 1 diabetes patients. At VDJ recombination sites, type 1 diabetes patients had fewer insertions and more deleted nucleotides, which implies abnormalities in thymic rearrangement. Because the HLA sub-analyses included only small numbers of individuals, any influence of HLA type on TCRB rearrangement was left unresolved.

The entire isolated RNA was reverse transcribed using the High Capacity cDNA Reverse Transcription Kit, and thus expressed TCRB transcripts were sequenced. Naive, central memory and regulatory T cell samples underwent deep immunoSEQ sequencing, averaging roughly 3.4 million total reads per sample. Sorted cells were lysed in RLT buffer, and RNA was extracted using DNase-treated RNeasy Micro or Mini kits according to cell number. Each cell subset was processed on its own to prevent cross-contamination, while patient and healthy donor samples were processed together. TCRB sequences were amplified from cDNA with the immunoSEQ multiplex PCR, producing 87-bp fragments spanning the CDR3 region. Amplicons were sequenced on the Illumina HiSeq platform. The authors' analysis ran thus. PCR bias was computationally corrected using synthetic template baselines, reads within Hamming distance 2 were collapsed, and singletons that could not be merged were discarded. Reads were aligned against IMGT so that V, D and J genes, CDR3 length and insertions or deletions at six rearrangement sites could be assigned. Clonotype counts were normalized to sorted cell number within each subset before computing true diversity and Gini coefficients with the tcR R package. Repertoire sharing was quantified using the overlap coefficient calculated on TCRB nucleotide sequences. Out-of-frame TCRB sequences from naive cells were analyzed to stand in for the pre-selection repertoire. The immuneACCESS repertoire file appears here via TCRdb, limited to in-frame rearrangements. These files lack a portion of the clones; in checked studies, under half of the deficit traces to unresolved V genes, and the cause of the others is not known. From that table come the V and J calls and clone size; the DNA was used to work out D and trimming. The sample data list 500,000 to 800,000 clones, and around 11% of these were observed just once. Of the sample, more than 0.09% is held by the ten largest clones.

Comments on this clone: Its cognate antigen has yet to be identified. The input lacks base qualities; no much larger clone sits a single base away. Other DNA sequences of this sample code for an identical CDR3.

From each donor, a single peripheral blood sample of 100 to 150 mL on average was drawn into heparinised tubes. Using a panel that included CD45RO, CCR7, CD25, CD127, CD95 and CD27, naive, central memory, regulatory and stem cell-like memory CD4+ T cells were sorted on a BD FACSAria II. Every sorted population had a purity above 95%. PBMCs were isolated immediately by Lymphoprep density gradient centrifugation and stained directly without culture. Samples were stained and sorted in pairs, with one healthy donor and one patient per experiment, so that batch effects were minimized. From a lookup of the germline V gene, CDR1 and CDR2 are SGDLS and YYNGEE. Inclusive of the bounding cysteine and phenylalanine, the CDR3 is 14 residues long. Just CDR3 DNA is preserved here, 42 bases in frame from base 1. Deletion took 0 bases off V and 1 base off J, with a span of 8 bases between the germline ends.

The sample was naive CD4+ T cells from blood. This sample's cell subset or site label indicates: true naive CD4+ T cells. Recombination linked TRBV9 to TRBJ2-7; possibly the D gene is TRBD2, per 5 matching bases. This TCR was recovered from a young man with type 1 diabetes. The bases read TGTGCCAGCAGCGTAGATCCGGGGTCCTACGAGCAGTACTTC. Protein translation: CASSVDPGSYEQYF.